This entry concerns a single TCR beta chain. Sequencing used immunoSEQ v3. Each library reached roughly 2 million read pairs, or roughly 4.5-6 million at deep level. TCRdb keeps only in-frame clones here, not all; method: immunoSEQ multiplex PCR. Of 20,000 or so clones listed, about 70% were seen once; the top ten hold under 2%. There are 16 residues in the CDR3. Per germline, CDR1 SSHAT and CDR2 FNYEAQ (reference sequence). V gave up 2 bases and J gave up 4 bases; unmatched junction bases: 7. This entry comes from a study of TIL therapy for anti-PD-1-resistant metastatic lung cancer. Turning to the study itself: Progressing patients received lymphodepletion, expanded TIL infusion and IL-2.

As for time point: pre-treatment sample, taken before nivolumab and TIL therapy. The gene calls are TRBV7-7 and TRBJ2-2; 7 nucleotides match TRBD1. The sequence was collected from a person aged 25-85 years with non-small cell lung cancer. The starting material was blood, obtained at baseline. Here the CDR3 DNA reads TGTGCCAGCAGCTTAACCGGGACAGTATTCACCGGGGAGCTGTTTTTT. As protein: CASSLTGTVFTGELFF.